These 27 T cell receptor beta chains were sequenced from one sample in a study of blood T cell repertoires in COVID-19. Clones were sequenced by immunoSEQ multiplex PCR, and TCRdb holds only the in-frame ones, with some missing. The sample records about 120,000 clones, roughly nine tenths being singletons. Sequencing was done on a sample of peripheral blood. The receptors shown here come from a man in his fifties with active COVID-19.

This clone was picked up one time. The rearrangement joins TRBV5-1 to TRBJ1-2; TRBD1 might be the D (6 bases). This CDR3 is 15 amino acids long. Germline V lookup: CDR1 SGHRS, CDR2 YFSETQ. The V end lost 7 bases, the J end lost 4 bases, and 20 bases lay between the germline ends. CDR3 sequence (DNA): TGCGCCAGCCGCCAGGGGCCAGGAGTTAGCTATGGCTACACCTTC. As protein: CASRQGPGVSYGYTF.

This rearrangement joins TRBV5-6 to TRBJ1-1; 11 nucleotides line up with TRBD1. CDR1 SGHDT and CDR2 YYEEEE come from the germline V gene. This CDR3 spans 19 amino acids. The J segment lost 7 bases and the V segment lost 1 base, leaving 18 bases of the junction unmatched. The CDR3 region is CASSLMIPGTGGKRGEAFF. The DNA of the CDR3 is TGTGCCAGCAGCTTGATGATCCCCGGGACAGGGGGTAAGAGGGGTGAAGCTTTCTTT.

The chain employs TRBV12-3 or TRBV12-4 and TRBJ1-5; unclear D gene. This CDR3 comprises 13 residues. V lost 5 bases to trimming and J lost 4 bases, with 9 bases between them. The chain's CDR3 is CASSGLGNQPQHF. Written as DNA, the CDR3 is TGTGCCAGCAGTGGACTGGGTAATCAGCCCCAGCATTTT.

V and J are TRBV3-1 (or the pseudogene TRBV3-2) and TRBJ2-1, with D perhaps matching TRBD1 (6 bases). Trimming stripped 7 bases from V and 4 bases from J, with 17 bases between. Germline V gene sequence: CDR1 LGHDT, CDR2 YNNKEL (reference sequence). This CDR3 contains 15 residues. The CDR3 spells CASMIGQGSYNEQFF. Written as DNA, the CDR3 is TGTGCCAGCATGATAGGGCAGGGGAGTTACAATGAGCAGTTCTTC.

CDR3 sequence (DNA): TGTGCCAGCAGCGTAGAGGGGACACGGGATCAGCCCCAGCATTTT. Its protein product is CASSVEGTRDQPQHF. The chain links TRBV9 to TRBJ1-5, with D perhaps matching TRBD1 (6 bases). This CDR3 spans 15 amino acids. V was clipped by 0 bases and J by 5 bases, with 12 bases between them. CDR1 SGDLS and CDR2 YYNGEE come from the germline V gene.

This clone was recorded a few times. The J gene is TRBJ2-7, the V gene TRBV6-5; possibly TRBD1 for D (6 bases). CDR1 MNHEY and CDR2 SVGAGI come from the germline V gene. V shed 6 bases and J shed 2 bases, with 11 bases lying between them. CDR3 size: 13 residues. The CDR3 bases are TGTGCCAGCAGCCAGGACAGTCCCTACGAGCAGTACTTC. Amino acid sequence: CASSQDSPYEQYF.

The chain has TRBV10-1 and TRBJ2-4, with TRBD2 matching over 11 bases. The CDR3 sequence is 16 residues long. Germline CDR1 WNHNN, CDR2 SYGVQD (reference sequence). V lost 2 bases and J lost 9; bases outside the gene matches: 9. This chain's CDR3 is CASSEGSGGAGSIQYF. CDR3 nucleotides: TGCGCCAGCAGTGAGGGTAGCGGGGGGGCCGGTAGCATTCAGTACTTC.

The table lists this clone with a few counts. The genes are TRBV29-1 and TRBJ1-4; D not resolved. Germline CDR1 is SQVTM and CDR2 is ANQGSEA. This CDR3 has 13 residues. V was shortened by 1 base and J by 8 bases, with 11 bases between the two germline ends. Here the CDR3 reads CSVEAGNDEKLFF. Written as DNA, the CDR3 is TGCAGCGTTGAAGCCGGGAATGACGAAAAACTGTTTTTT.

This chain uses TRBV7-9 with TRBJ2-1; 10 positions agree with TRBD2. The CDR3 has 16 residues. Unmatched junction bases numbered 0, after V lost 1 base and J lost 0 bases. Germline values: CDR1 SEHNR, CDR2 FQNEAQ (reference sequence). The CDR3 nucleotides are TGTGCCAGCAGCTTAGGACTAGCGGGCTCCTACAATGAGCAGTTCTTC. As protein: CASSLGLAGSYNEQFF.

The V and J genes are TRBV7-9 and TRBJ2-2, with D maybe TRBD2 (6 bases). The CDR3 contains 15 residues. CDR1 is SEHNR and CDR2 is FQNEAQ in the germline V gene (reference sequence). V was pared by 3 bases and J by 2 bases, with 10 bases between. The CDR3 nucleotides read TGTGCCAGCAGCTTCGGGGGAGGCAACACCGGGGAGCTGTTTTTT. Translated, it gives CASSFGGGNTGELFF. The full variable domain, in which reference TRBV7-9 and TRBJ2-2 provide the parts outside the CDR3, is DTGVSQNPRHKITKRGQNVTFRCDPISEHNRLYWYRQTLGQGPEFLTYFQNEAQLEKSRLLSDRFSAERPKGSFSTLEIQRTEQGDSAMYLCASSFGGGNTGELFFGEGSRLTVL.

The CDR3 region has the DNA TGTGCCAGCAGACGACCGACTAGCGGGACGTTCGCTAGCACAGATACGCAGTATTTT. Protein: CASRRPTSGTFASTDTQYF. V and J are TRBV7-2 and TRBJ2-3; 11 nucleotides align to TRBD2. V was clipped by 6 bases and J by 0 bases; unmatched bases: 14. CDR3 length: 19 amino acids. Per the germline V gene, CDR1 is SGHTA and CDR2 is FQGNSA.

The CDR3 sequence: CASSYSRSLAEAFF. The CDR3 region has the DNA TGTGCCAGCAGTTACTCCCGGAGTTTAGCTGAAGCTTTCTTT. V usage is TRBV6-5 and J usage is TRBJ1-1; D not certain. CDR3 size: 14 residues. CDR1 and CDR2 from the germline V gene are MNHEY and SVGAGI. V was clipped by 0 bases and J by 6 bases, with 11 bases between them.

The rearrangement links TRBV5-1 to TRBJ2-3, with 11 bases aligning to TRBD2. V was pared by 0 bases and J by 4 bases, with 4 bases of the junction left unmatched. The CDR3 spans 16 residues. Germline V gene lookup returns CDR1 SGHRS and CDR2 YFSETQ. The CDR3 spells CASSLATSGVADTQYF. The CDR3 coding sequence is TGCGCCAGCAGCTTGGCGACTAGCGGGGTTGCAGATACGCAGTATTTT.

This chain connects TRBV6-1 to TRBJ2-7; 13 bases fit TRBD2. V shed 2 bases, J shed 1 base, and the junction held 11 bases outside the gene matches. This CDR3 comprises 19 residues. CDR1 MNHNS and CDR2 SASEGT come from the germline V gene. CDR3 protein: CASSESTSGGAGSSYEQYF. The CDR3 nucleotides are TGTGCCAGCAGTGAATCTACTAGCGGGGGGGCAGGATCTTCCTACGAGCAGTACTTC.

CDR3 sequence: CASSPTAGWNSPLHF. CDR3 bases: TGTGCCAGCAGCCCTACGGCAGGATGGAATTCACCCCTCCACTTT. V and J are TRBV11-2 and TRBJ1-6; D ambiguous. Germline V CDR1 and CDR2: SGHAT, FQNNGV. This CDR3 is built from 15 residues. Trimming took 5 bases from V and 7 from J, leaving 15 bases between them.

The rearrangement joins TRBV7-2 to TRBJ2-2, with D perhaps matching TRBD1 (5 bases). The CDR3 length is 15 residues. V dropped 5 bases and J dropped 0 bases, with 10 bases sitting between them. Germline CDR1 reads SGHTA; CDR2 reads FQGNSA. DNA for the CDR3: TGTGCCAGCAGCAAACAGGAAGCGAACACCGGGGAGCTGTTTTTT. Its translation: CASSKQEANTGELFF.

The V call is TRBV6-2 or TRBV6-3, the J call TRBJ2-5; D gene ambiguous. The V gene lost 0 bases and the J gene lost 5 bases, with 10 bases spanning the gap. The CDR3 totals 14 residues. CDR1 and CDR2 from the germline V gene are MNHEY and SVGEGT. The CDR3 is CASSYSSFGETQYF. CDR3 DNA sequence: TGTGCCAGCAGTTACTCGAGCTTCGGGGAGACCCAGTACTTC.

This clone has a handful of counts. This chain connects TRBV10-2 to TRBJ2-2, with 11 nucleotides matching TRBD2. CDR3 length: 15 residues. J was trimmed by 7 bases and V by 7 bases; bases with no gene match: 8. Germline V gene sequence: CDR1 WSHSY, CDR2 SAAADI. In nucleotides, the CDR3 is TGCGCCAGCATTAGCGGGAGGGCCTATATCGGGGAGCTGTTTTTT. Translated: CASISGRAYIGELFF.

The chain recombines TRBV23-1 with TRBJ2-6, with D possibly TRBD2 on 6 matching bases. TRBV23-1 is an ORF, with its function uncertain. The CDR3 sequence is 18 residues long. V dropped 9 bases and J dropped 0 bases, with 21 bases sitting between them. The CDR3: CARSRRLTRGSGANVLTF. In nucleotides, the CDR3 is TGCGCCAGATCCCGTAGACTTACGCGGGGCTCTGGGGCCAACGTCCTGACTTTC.

The chain employs TRBV13 and TRBJ2-5; TRBD2 matches 12 bases. Germline CDR1 is PRHDT and CDR2 is FYEKMQ (reference sequence). This CDR3 comprises 16 residues. V shed 2 bases, J shed 1 base, and the junction held 2 bases outside the gene matches. In nucleotides, the CDR3 is TGTGCCAGCAGCTTACTAGCGGGAGGGCTCCAAGAGACCCAGTACTTC. Translated: CASSLLAGGLQETQYF. Variable domain in full (rest from reference TRBV13 and TRBJ2-5): AAGVIQSPRHLIKEKRETATLKCYPIPRHDTVYWYQQGPGQDPQFLISFYEKMQSDKGSIPDRFSAQQFSDYHSELNMSSLELGDSALYFCASSLLAGGLQETQYFGPGTRLLVL.

The chain joins TRBV5-8 to TRBJ1-2; 8 bases map to TRBD1. V was pared by 2 bases and J by 7 bases, with 7 bases of the junction left unmatched. Looked up from germline, CDR1 is SGHTS and CDR2 is YDEGEE. The CDR3 sequence is 14 residues long. The chain's CDR3 is CASSFSGTGIGYTF. The CDR3 DNA follows: TGTGCCAGCAGCTTCTCCGGGACAGGAATTGGCTACACCTTC.

This chain uses TRBV7-8 with TRBJ1-3; D gene uncertain. The length of the CDR3 is 14 residues. Germline V gene lookup returns CDR1 SGHVS and CDR2 FQNEAQ. V was pared by 5 bases and J by 0 bases, with 8 bases between. CDR3: CASSPTASGNTIYF. The CDR3 DNA reads TGTGCCAGCAGCCCCACTGCCTCTGGAAACACCATATATTTT. Full variable domain (remainder filled in from reference TRBV7-8 and TRBJ1-3): GAGVSQSPRYKVAKRGQDVALRCDPISGHVSLFWYQQALGQGPEFLTYFQNEAQLDKSGLPSDRFFAERPEGSVSTLKIQRTQQEDSAVYLCASSPTASGNTIYFGEGSWLTVV.

The chain carries TRBV10-1 and TRBJ2-1; weak D call: TRBD2 (5 bases). Germline V gene lookup returns CDR1 WNHNN and CDR2 SYGVQD (reference sequence). V gave up 2 bases and J gave up 8 bases, with 16 bases separating them. The CDR3 covers 15 residues. The CDR3 region has the DNA TGCGCCAGCAGTGAGACACTAGTAGGAGTCGATGAGCAGTTCTTC. Encoded protein: CASSETLVGVDEQFF.

The gene calls are TRBV9 and TRBJ2-2; D may be TRBD2 (6 bases). The ends were cut back, 2 bases at V and 6 bases at J, with 11 bases in the middle. The CDR3 loop spans 14 amino acids. The germline V gene has CDR1 SGDLS and CDR2 YYNGEE. CDR3 in DNA: TGTGCCAGCAGCGTCCCCCCGGGGGCCGGGGAGCTGTTTTTT. Protein sequence: CASSVPPGAGELFF.

This clone was counted once. In this CDR3 the conserved last residue, phenylalanine or tryptophan, is missing, so a read error is likely. Because the CDR3's place on the DNA is in doubt, the DNA is left out and the CDR3 is given as listed by TCRdb. This chain links TRBV18 with TRBJ2-3; TRBD2 is the table's D call, not checked against the DNA. Germline V gene lookup returns CDR1 KGHSH and CDR2 LQKENI. The CDR3 spans 14 residues, counting both ends. CDR3 in amino acids: CASSPRGSGSEALY.

The chain employs TRBV30 and TRBJ1-1; the D gene is possibly TRBD1 (5 bases). Between the trimmed V and J ends, which lost 0 bases and 12 bases, there was a span of 11 bases. Germline CDR1 reads GTSNPN; CDR2 reads SVGIG (reference sequence). CDR3 size: 11 residues. CDR3 sequence: CAWSVQAISFF. In nucleotides, the CDR3 is TGTGCCTGGAGTGTACAGGCAATATCTTTCTTT.

The chain recombines TRBV9 with TRBJ2-7; TRBD1 might be the D (6 bases). CDR1 and CDR2 (germline): SGDLS, YYNGEE. This CDR3 region has 14 residues. The V and J ends lost 2 bases and 2 bases respectively, with 11 bases between them. The CDR3 protein is CASSVSRGPYEQYF. The CDR3 nucleotides read TGTGCCAGCAGCGTTTCCAGGGGCCCCTACGAGCAGTACTTC.